This T cell receptor (beta chain) was found in a study of T cells in Graves' hyperthyroidism and ophthalmopathy. The CDR3 runs 14 residues. The germline V and J ends were trimmed by 6 bases and 6 bases, with 18 bases remaining between them. Germline values: CDR1 MNHNY, CDR2 SVGAGI (reference sequence). The CDR3 regions of TCR beta were amplified from RNA transcripts. An initial round of RT-PCR targeting the TCR CDR3 relied on the HTBI primer set. TCRdb called the multiplex PCR reads again in MiXCR, with one record for every CDR3 protein. The repertoire holds over 500,000 distinct CDR3 sequences, with 35% to 50% as singletons. This clonotype was counted ten times or more.

This chain connects TRBV6-6 to TRBJ2-7; D might be TRBD1 (8 bases). Specimen: peripheral blood or thyroid tissue (not recorded which). The TCR comes from an adult woman with Graves' disease, either hyperthyroidism or ophthalmopathy (not recorded which). Written as DNA, the CDR3 is TGTGCCAGCAGACAGGGGGGGGAAACTTCCGAGCAGTACTTC. Encoded protein: CASRQGGETSEQYF.